The sequence of this T cell receptor (beta chain) was determined in a study of blood T cell repertoires in COVID-19. Whole-study context: Samples representing acute and convalescent COVID-19 were sourced from the United States, Italy and Spain. PBMCs, B-cell-depleted T cells, or T cells provided the cDNA or gDNA that made up the material.

Germline trimming cut 1 base from V and 8 bases from J; bases unmatched to any gene: 6. The CDR3 contains 14 residues. CDR1 is SGHRS and CDR2 is YFSETQ in the germline V gene. Repertoires were generated with immunoSEQ multiplex PCR, while TCRdb's copy carries only in-frame clones and drops some. The table records about 180,000 clones, 70% to 90% of them present only once. Sequencing was done on a sample of peripheral blood. This TCR was recovered from a human donor with active or convalescent COVID-19. The donor label of this sample is uncertain. The V and J genes are TRBV5-1 and TRBJ1-1; the match to TRBD1 covers 9 bases. CDR3 loop: CASSLSTGGAEAFF. The CDR3 DNA is TGCGCCAGCAGCTTGAGCACAGGGGGCGCGGAAGCTTTCTTT.